This TCR beta chain was sequenced for a study of blood T cell repertoires in COVID-19. On the study more broadly: PBMCs, B-cell-depleted T cells, or T cells provided the cDNA or gDNA that made up the material.

V lost 4 bases and J 4 bases, leaving 11 bases between the germline ends. The CDR3 covers 14 residues. The germline gives CDR1 SGHDN, CDR2 FVKESK. Participant ages covered about 18 to 100 years across approximately 25 US areas. Cohorts were assigned according to the clinical history that participants reported. Original processing methods: Estimation of nucleated cell counts was performed using reference gene primer amplification. Profiled with immunoSEQ multiplex PCR; TCRdb holds only in-frame clones, not every one. V and J calls and clone size are given by that table; D and trimming were obtained from the DNA. The repertoire consists of about 150,000 clones, with approximately 88% occurring once and the leading ten covering around 5%.

The source of this sequence is a man aged 70-80 years who had been exposed to COVID-19. The V gene is TRBV14, the J gene TRBJ2-1, with D possibly being TRBD2 (6 bases). Sequencing was done on a sample of PBMCs or T cells enriched from blood (not recorded which). CDR3 nucleotides: TGTGCCAGCAGCCTGGGACTCGGATACAATGAGCAGTTCTTC. Amino acid sequence: CASSLGLGYNEQFF.